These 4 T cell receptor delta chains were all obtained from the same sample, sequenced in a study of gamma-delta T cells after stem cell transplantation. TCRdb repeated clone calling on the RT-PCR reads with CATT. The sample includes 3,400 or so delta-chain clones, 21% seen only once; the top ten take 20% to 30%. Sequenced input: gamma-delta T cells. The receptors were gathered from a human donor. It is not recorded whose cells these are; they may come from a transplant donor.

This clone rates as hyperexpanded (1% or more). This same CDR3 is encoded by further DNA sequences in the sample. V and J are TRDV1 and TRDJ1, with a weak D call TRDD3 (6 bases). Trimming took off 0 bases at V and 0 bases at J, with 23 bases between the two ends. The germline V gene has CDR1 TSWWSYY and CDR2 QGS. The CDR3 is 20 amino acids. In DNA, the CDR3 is TGTGCTCTTGGGGAACTGGAGTTCCCCCTTGCGGGGGACTACACCGATAAACTCATCTTT. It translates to CALGELEFPLAGDYTDKLIF.

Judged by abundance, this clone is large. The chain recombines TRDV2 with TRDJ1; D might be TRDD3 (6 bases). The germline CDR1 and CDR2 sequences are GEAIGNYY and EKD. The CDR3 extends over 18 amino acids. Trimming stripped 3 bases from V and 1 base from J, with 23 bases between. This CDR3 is CACDQILYLTGITDKLIF. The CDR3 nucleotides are TGTGCCTGTGACCAGATCCTATACTTGACTGGGATCACCGATAAACTCATCTTT.

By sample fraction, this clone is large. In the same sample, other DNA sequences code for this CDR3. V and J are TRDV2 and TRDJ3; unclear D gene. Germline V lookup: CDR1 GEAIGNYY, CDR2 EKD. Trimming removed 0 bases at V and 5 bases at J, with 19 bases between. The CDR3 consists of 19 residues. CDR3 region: CACDTVGVSGGRDTRQMFF. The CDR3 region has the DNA TGTGCCTGTGACACCGTCGGCGTTTCTGGCGGGCGGGACACCCGACAGATGTTTTTC.

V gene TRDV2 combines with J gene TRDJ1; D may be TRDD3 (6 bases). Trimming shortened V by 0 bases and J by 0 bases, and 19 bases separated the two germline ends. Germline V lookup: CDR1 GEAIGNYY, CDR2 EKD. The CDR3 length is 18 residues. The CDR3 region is CACDTLRRTGMDTDKLIF. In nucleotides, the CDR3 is TGTGCCTGTGACACCCTCCGGAGAACGGGGATGGACACCGATAAACTCATCTTT.